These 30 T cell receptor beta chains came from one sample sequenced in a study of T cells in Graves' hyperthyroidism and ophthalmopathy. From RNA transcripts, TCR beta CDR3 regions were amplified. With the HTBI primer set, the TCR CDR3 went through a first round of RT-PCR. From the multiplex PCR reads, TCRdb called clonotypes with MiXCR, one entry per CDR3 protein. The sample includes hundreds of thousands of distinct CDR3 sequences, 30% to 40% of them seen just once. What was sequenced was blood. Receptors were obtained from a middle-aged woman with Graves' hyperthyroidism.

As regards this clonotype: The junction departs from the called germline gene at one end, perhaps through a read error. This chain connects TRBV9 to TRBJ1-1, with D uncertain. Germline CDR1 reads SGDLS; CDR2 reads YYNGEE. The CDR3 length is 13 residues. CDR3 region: CAGSVGMNTEAFF. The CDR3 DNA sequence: TGTGCCGGCAGCGTAGGCATGAACACTGAAGCTTTCTTT.

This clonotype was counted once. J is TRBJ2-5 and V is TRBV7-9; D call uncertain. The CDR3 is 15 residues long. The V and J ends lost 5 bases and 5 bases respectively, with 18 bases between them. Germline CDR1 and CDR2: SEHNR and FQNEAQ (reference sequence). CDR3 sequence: CASSPEWQESETQYF. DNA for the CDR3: TGTGCCAGCAGCCCCGAGTGGCAGGAATCGGAGACCCAGTACTTC.

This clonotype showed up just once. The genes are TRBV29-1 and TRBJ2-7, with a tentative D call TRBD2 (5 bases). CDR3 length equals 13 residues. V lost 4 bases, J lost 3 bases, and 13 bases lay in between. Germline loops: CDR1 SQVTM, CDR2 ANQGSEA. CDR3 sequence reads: CSVVLANNYEQYF. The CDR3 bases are TGCAGCGTTGTATTAGCGAACAACTACGAGCAGTACTTC.

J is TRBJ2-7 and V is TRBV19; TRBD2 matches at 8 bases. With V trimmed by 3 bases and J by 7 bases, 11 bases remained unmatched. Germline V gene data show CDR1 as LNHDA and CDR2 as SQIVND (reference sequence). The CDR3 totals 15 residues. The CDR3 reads CASSIPPGGIGEQYF. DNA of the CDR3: TGTGCCAGTAGTATTCCCCCGGGAGGGATCGGTGAGCAGTACTTC.

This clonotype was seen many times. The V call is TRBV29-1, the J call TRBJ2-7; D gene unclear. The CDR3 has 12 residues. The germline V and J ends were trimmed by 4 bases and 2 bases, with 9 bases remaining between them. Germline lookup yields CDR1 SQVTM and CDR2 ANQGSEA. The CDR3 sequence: CSVGIGPYEQYF. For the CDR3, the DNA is TGCAGCGTTGGTATCGGGCCCTACGAGCAGTACTTC.

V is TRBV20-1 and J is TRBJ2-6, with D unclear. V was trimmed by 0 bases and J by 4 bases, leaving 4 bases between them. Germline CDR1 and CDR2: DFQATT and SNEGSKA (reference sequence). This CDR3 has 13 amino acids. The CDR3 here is CSARDSGANVLTF. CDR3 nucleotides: TGCAGTGCTAGAGATTCAGGGGCCAACGTCCTGACTTTC.

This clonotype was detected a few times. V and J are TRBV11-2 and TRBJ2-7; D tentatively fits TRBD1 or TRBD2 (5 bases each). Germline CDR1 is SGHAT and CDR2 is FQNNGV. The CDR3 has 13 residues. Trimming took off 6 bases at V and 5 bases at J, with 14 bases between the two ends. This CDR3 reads CASSFGGKDEQYF. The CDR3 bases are TGTGCCAGCAGTTTTGGGGGAAAGGACGAGCAGTACTTC.

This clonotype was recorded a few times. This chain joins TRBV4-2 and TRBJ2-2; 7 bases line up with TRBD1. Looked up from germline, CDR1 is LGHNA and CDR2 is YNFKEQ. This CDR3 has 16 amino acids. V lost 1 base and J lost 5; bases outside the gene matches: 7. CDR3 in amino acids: CASSQGVDRVTGELFF. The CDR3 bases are TGTGCCAGCAGCCAAGGGGTTGACAGGGTGACCGGGGAGCTGTTTTTT.

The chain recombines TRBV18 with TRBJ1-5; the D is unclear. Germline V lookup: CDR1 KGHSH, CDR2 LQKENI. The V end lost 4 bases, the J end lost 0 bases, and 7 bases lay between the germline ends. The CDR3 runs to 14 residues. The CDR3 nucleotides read TGTGCCAGCTCACAACAGATTAGCAATCAGCCCCAGCATTTT. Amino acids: CASSQQISNQPQHF.

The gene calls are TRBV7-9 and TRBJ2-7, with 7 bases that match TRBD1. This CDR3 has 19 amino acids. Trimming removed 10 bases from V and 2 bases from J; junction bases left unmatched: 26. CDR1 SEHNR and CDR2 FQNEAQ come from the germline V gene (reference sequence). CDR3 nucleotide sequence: TGTGCCACCAAAGAACGGGGACCGGGACAGAGAGGGTCCGCCTACGAGCAGTACTTC. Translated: CATKERGPGQRGSAYEQYF.

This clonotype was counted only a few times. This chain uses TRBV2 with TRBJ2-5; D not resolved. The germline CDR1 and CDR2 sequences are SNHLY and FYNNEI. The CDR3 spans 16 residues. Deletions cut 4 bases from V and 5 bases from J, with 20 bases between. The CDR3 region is CASSVLGGPLSETQYF. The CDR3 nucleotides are TGTGCCAGCAGTGTTCTCGGCGGACCTCTTTCGGAGACCCAGTACTTC. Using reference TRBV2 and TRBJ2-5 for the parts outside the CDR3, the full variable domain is EPEVTQTPSHQVTQMGQEVILRCVPISNHLYFYWYRQILGQKVEFLVSFYNNEISEKSEIFDDQFSVERPDGSNFTLKIRSTKLEDSAMYFCASSVLGGPLSETQYFGPGTRLLVL.

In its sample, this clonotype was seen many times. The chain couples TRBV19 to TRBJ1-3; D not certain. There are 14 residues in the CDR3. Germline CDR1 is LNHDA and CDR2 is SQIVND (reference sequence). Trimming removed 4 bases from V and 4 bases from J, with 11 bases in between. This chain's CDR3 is CASSTSFAGNTIYF. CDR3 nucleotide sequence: TGTGCCAGTAGTACTTCCTTCGCCGGAAACACCATATATTTT.

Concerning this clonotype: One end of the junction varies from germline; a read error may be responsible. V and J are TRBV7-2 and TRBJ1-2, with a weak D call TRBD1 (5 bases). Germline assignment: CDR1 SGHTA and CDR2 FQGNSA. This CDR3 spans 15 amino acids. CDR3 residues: CAGSPYLLTDYGYTF. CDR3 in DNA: TGTGCCGGCAGCCCCTACCTCTTGACAGACTATGGCTACACCTTC.

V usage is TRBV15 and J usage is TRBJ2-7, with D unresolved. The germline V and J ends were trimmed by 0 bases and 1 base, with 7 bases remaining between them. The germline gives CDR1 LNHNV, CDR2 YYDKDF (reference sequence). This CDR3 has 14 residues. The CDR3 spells CATSRETISYEQYF. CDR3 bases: TGTGCCACCAGCAGAGAGACAATATCCTACGAGCAGTACTTC.

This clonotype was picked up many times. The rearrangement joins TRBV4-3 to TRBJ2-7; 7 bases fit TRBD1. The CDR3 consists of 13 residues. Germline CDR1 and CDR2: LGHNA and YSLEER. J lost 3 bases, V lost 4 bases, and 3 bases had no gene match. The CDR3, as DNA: TGCGCCAGCAGCCCCTACAGGGGCTACGAGCAGTACTTC. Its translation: CASSPYRGYEQYF.

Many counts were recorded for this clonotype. The CDR3 region has the DNA TGTGCCAGCAGTCGCACAGGGTTCGGCTATGGCTACACCTTC. This sequence encodes CASSRTGFGYGYTF. This chain links TRBV12-3 or TRBV12-4 with TRBJ1-2; D is possibly TRBD1 (6 bases). Deletions cut 5 bases from V and 4 bases from J, with 14 bases between. The CDR3 runs 14 residues.

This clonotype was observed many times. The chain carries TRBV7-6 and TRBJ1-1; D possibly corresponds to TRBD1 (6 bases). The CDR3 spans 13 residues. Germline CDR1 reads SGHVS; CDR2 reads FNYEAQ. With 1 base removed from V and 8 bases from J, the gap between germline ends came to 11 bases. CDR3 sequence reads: CASSLGGGLEAFF. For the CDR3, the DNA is TGTGCCAGCAGCTTAGGGGGGGGGCTAGAAGCTTTCTTT.

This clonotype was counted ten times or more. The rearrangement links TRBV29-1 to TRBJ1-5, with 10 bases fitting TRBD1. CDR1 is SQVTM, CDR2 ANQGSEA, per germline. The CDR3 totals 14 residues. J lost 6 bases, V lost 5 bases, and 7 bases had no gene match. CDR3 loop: CSVQKGDRGQPQHF. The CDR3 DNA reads TGCAGCGTTCAAAAGGGGGACAGGGGTCAGCCCCAGCATTTT.

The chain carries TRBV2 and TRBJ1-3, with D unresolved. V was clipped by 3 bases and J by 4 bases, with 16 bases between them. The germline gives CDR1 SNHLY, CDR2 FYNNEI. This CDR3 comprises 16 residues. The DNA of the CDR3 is TGTGCCAGCAGTGAGGCTGGGCCCTCGGGAGGAAACACCATATATTTT. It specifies CASSEAGPSGGNTIYF.

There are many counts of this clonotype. The chain's CDR3 is CASSERAGELFF. In DNA, the CDR3 is TGTGCCAGTAGTGAGCGAGCCGGGGAGCTGTTTTTT. The chain joins TRBV19 to TRBJ2-2; D is unresolved. The CDR3 has 12 amino acids. The germline V and J ends were trimmed by 5 bases and 6 bases, with 7 bases remaining between them. Germline lookup yields CDR1 LNHDA and CDR2 SQIVND (reference sequence).

Here the CDR3 DNA reads TGCAGCGTTGAAGAACAGACAAATACGCAGTATTTT. Its protein product is CSVEEQTNTQYF. This chain uses TRBV29-1 with TRBJ2-3; D unclear. This CDR3 has 12 residues. The germline V gene has CDR1 SQVTM and CDR2 ANQGSEA. V lost 0 bases and J lost 7, with 8 bases in between.

The CDR3: CASSSRGQGVPDTQYF. As DNA, the CDR3 is TGTGCCAGCAGCTCTCGGGGACAGGGGGTACCTGATACGCAGTACTTC. The rearrangement uses TRBV7-2 and TRBJ2-5; 11 bases are shared with TRBD1. This CDR3 spans 16 amino acids. Germline CDR1 is SGHTA and CDR2 is FQGNSA. The trim removed 4 bases at V and 11 bases at J, leaving 15 bases unmatched.

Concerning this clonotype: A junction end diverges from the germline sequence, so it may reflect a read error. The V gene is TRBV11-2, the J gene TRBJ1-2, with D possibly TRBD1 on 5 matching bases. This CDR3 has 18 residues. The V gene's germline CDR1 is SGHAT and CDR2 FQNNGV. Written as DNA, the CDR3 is TGCGCCAGCAGCCAACTTCTCCTTTACGCGAGCAGGGCCTATGGCTACACCTTC. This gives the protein CASSQLLLYASRAYGYTF.

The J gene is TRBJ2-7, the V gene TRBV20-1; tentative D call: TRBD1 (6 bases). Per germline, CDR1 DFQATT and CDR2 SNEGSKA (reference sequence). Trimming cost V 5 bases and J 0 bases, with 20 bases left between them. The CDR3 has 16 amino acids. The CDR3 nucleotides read TGCAGTGCTCGAGCGGCGGACAGCGAAGACTCCTACGAGCAGTACTTC. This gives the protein CSARAADSEDSYEQYF.

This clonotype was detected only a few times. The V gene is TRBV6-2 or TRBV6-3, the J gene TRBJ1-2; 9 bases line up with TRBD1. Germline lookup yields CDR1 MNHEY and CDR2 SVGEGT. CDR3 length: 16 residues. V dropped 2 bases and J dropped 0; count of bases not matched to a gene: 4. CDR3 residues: CASSYGTGTSNYGYTF. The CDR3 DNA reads TGTGCCAGCAGTTACGGGACAGGGACCTCTAACTATGGCTACACCTTC.

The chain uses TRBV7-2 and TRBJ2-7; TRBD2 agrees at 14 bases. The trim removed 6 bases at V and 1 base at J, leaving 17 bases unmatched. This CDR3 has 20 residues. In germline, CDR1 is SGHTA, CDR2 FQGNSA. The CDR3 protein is CASRPKGLAGELKLSYEQYF. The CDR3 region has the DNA TGTGCCAGCAGACCTAAGGGACTAGCGGGAGAGTTGAAGTTGTCCTACGAGCAGTACTTC. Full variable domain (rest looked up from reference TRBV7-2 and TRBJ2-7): GAGVSQSPSNKVTEKGKDVELRCDPISGHTALYWYRQSLGQGLEFLIYFQGNSAPDKSGLPSDRFSAERTGGSVSTLTIQRTQQEDSAVYLCASRPKGLAGELKLSYEQYFGPGTRLTVT.

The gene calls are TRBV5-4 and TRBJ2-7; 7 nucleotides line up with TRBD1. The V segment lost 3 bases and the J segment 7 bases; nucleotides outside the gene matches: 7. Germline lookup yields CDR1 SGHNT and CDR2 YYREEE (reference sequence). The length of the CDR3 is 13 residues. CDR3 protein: CASSSNRGGEQYF. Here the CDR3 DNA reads TGTGCCAGCAGCTCGAACAGGGGTGGAGAGCAGTACTTC.

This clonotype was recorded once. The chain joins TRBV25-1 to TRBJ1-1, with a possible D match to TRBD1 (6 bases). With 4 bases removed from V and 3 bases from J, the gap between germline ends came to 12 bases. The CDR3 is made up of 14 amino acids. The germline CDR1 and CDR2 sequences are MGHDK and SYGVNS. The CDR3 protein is CASSATGPDTEAFF. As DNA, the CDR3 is TGTGCCAGCAGTGCGACAGGTCCGGACACTGAAGCTTTCTTT.

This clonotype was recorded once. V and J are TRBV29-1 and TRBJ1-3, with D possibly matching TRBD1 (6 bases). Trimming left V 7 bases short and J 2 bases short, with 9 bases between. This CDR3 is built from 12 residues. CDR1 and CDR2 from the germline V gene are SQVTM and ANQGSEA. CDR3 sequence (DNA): TGCAGCGATCAGGGGACTGGAAACACCATATATTTT. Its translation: CSDQGTGNTIYF. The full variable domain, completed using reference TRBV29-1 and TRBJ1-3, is SAVISQKPSRDICQRGTSLTIQCQVDSQVTMMFWYRQQPGQSLTLIATANQGSEATYESGFVIDKFPISRPNLTFSTLTVSNMSPEDSSIYLCSDQGTGNTIYFGEGSWLTVV.

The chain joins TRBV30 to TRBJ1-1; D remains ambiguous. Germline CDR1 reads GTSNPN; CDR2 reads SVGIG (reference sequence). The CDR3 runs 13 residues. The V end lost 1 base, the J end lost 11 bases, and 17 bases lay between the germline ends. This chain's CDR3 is CAWSDFRWVFAFF. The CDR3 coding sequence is TGTGCCTGGAGTGACTTCCGGTGGGTTTTCGCTTTCTTT. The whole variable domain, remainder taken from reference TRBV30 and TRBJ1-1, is SQTIHQWPATLVQPVGSPLSLECTVEGTSNPNLYWYRQAAGRGLQLLFYSVGIGQISSEVPQNLSASRPQDRQFILSSKKLLLSDSGFYLCAWSDFRWVFAFFGQGTRLTVV.